This T cell receptor (beta chain) was sequenced in a study of shared clonotypes between healthy human individuals. Overall study: For every donor, three CD4 naive, three CD4 memory, two CD8 naive and one CD8 memory plates were used.

The CDR3 has 15 amino acids. Germline V gene data show CDR1 as SNHLY and CDR2 as FYNNEI. Overall study results and limits: A few donors shared about 5% of their naive CD4 clonotypes.

Original handling: Filtering of immunoSEQ junctional sequences could not match full-length read filtering. Some clones are missing from TCRdb's copy, which holds only in-frame ones; the method was immunoSEQ multiplex PCR. The V and J calls and clone size come from that table; D and trimming were worked out from the DNA. The table has roughly 1 million clones, about three quarters seen once. A word on this clone: The antigen is unknown. It is likely a read error: a sequence one base away is far more abundant. The same CDR3 arises from other DNA sequences in this sample as well.

The chain recombines TRBV2 with TRBJ2-7, with 9 nucleotides matching TRBD1. The origin of this receptor is a man aged 18 to 30 in good health. The specimen sequenced was memory CD4+ T cells sorted from blood. Subset noted: CD45RA-negative fraction. The CDR3 DNA is TGTGCCAGCAGTCGGGGACAGGGTCTTTCCTACGAGCAGTACTTT. Translation: CASSRGQGLSYEQYF.